Each of the 13 T cell receptor beta chains below was sequenced from the same sample in a study of shared clonotypes between healthy human individuals. Clones were read by immunoSEQ multiplex PCR, and TCRdb kept only the in-frame ones, dropping some. Of 1.5 million to 2.5 million clones in the sample, about 95% are singletons; the top ten hold more than 0.95%. The naive CD8 subset, CD45RO-negative cells positively selected for CCR7, excluded terminally differentiated effector memory CD45RA+ cells. The specimen sequenced was naive CD8+ T cells sorted from blood. The origin of the receptors is a man younger than 30 in good health.

This chain joins TRBV27 and TRBJ2-7; tentatively, D is TRBD1 (5 bases). There are 16 residues in the CDR3. Trimming took off 3 bases at V and 1 base at J, with 16 bases between the two ends. The germline CDR1 and CDR2 sequences are MNHEY and SMNVEV (reference sequence). The CDR3 sequence is CASSFSVGRASYEQYF. CDR3 DNA: TGTGCCAGCAGTTTCTCGGTTGGCAGGGCATCCTACGAGCAGTACTTC.

Worth noting for this clone: This specimen includes other DNA sequences encoding the same CDR3. This sequence joins TRBV5-4 and TRBJ2-7, with D maybe TRBD2 (6 bases). The CDR3 totals 12 residues. Germline V CDR1 and CDR2: SGHNT, YYREEE (reference sequence). Between the trimmed V and J ends, which lost 4 bases and 4 bases, there was a span of 9 bases. The CDR3 reads CASSPGGYEQYF. As DNA, the CDR3 is TGTGCCAGCAGCCCTGGGGGGTACGAGCAGTACTTC.

The chain is built from TRBV7-2 and TRBJ2-2, with 8 bases fitting TRBD1. J gave up 5 bases and V 5 bases, and 10 bases lay outside the gene matches. Germline values: CDR1 SGHTA, CDR2 FQGNSA. The CDR3 sequence is 16 residues long. CDR3 region: CASSPRQGTSTGELFF. The CDR3 region has the DNA TGTGCCAGCAGCCCCCGACAGGGGACATCAACCGGGGAGCTGTTTTTT.

The genes are TRBV7-6 and TRBJ1-1; a weak D match, TRBD1 (5 bases). Germline lookup yields CDR1 SGHVS and CDR2 FNYEAQ. Trimming removed 2 bases at V and 6 bases at J, with 13 bases between. The CDR3 totals 14 residues. CDR3 DNA: TGTGCCAGCAGCTTATATGGGGGTAGTGCTGAAGCTTTCTTT. The encoded protein is CASSLYGGSAEAFF.

This rearrangement joins TRBV28 to TRBJ2-1, with 8 positions matching TRBD2. The trim removed 11 bases at V and 6 bases at J, leaving 12 bases unmatched. From germline, CDR1 is MDHEN and CDR2 SYDVKM. The CDR3 has 14 residues. CDR3 loop: CAGRSSGGSNEQFF. The DNA for the CDR3 is TGTGCCGGACGGAGCAGCGGGGGTAGCAATGAGCAGTTCTTC.

The rearrangement links TRBV27 to TRBJ2-6; D call uncertain. CDR3 size: 15 residues. Germline values: CDR1 MNHEY, CDR2 SMNVEV (reference sequence). V was trimmed by 5 bases and J by 0 bases, leaving 8 bases between them. This CDR3 is CASSPTDSGANVLTF. The CDR3 nucleotides read TGTGCCAGCAGTCCGACCGACTCTGGGGCCAACGTCCTGACTTTC.

The chain recombines TRBV5-6 with TRBJ2-5, with 9 bases lining up with TRBD2. This CDR3 has 16 residues. The V and J ends lost 1 base and 5 bases, in that order; junction bases with no gene match: 9. Germline V gives CDR1 SGHDT, CDR2 YYEEEE. The CDR3 is CASSLRREGGAETQYF. CDR3 DNA sequence: TGTGCCAGCAGCTTGCGGCGGGAGGGAGGCGCCGAGACCCAGTACTTC.

The rearrangement joins TRBV5-4 to TRBJ2-5; D uncertain. CDR1 SGHNT and CDR2 YYREEE come from the germline V gene (reference sequence). The CDR3 runs 17 residues. V was trimmed by 3 bases and J by 4 bases, leaving 22 bases between them. The CDR3 region is CASSSFNVAETPETQYF. The CDR3 DNA sequence: TGTGCCAGCAGCTCCTTCAATGTCGCGGAGACCCCAGAGACCCAGTACTTC.

CDR3 sequence: CASSQGTGVKETQYF. CDR3 nucleotides: TGCGCCAGCAGCCAGGGGACAGGGGTTAAAGAGACCCAGTACTTC. This rearrangement joins TRBV4-1 to TRBJ2-5, with TRBD1 matching 10 bases. CDR3 size: 15 residues. Germline V gene data show CDR1 as MGHRA and CDR2 as YSYEKL. V gave up 3 bases and J gave up 3 bases; unmatched junction bases: 4.

The chain links TRBV10-1 to TRBJ2-5, with D perhaps matching TRBD2 (5 bases). Germline V gene data show CDR1 as WNHNN and CDR2 as SYGVQD (reference sequence). V was cut by 3 bases and J by 5 bases, with 13 bases left in between. The CDR3 totals 14 residues. The CDR3 sequence is CASSDPNGMETQYF. DNA of the CDR3: TGCGCCAGCAGTGACCCGAACGGGATGGAGACCCAGTACTTC.

This chain joins TRBV7-6 and TRBJ1-4; no firm D call. This CDR3 has 15 amino acids. Looked up from germline, CDR1 is SGHVS and CDR2 is FNYEAQ. Trimming took 1 base from V and 8 from J, leaving 14 bases between them. CDR3 bases: TGTGCCAGCAGCTTAGGAGGAAGGGAGAGCGAAAAACTGTTTTTT. Its translation: CASSLGGRESEKLFF.

J is TRBJ1-2 and V is TRBV5-6; 9 positions match TRBD1. The V and J ends lost 3 bases and 1 base, in that order; junction bases with no gene match: 1. Germline CDR1 SGHDT, CDR2 YYEEEE. The CDR3 contains 14 residues. The CDR3 protein is CASSWDRVNYGYTF. The CDR3 nucleotides read TGTGCCAGCAGCTGGGACAGGGTTAACTATGGCTACACCTTC.

This chain uses TRBV6-5 with TRBJ2-5; D is possibly TRBD2 (6 bases). CDR1 and CDR2 from the germline V gene are MNHEY and SVGAGI. CDR3 length: 14 amino acids. Trimming left V 7 bases short and J 5 bases short, with 17 bases between. The CDR3 DNA follows: TGTGCCAGCACCAGAGGCGGGGCAGGGGAGACCCAGTACTTC. Its protein product is CASTRGGAGETQYF.